Below, 8 T cell receptor beta chains from the same sample are listed, as sequenced in a study of shared T cell receptors in the human thymus. Sequenced by immunoSEQ multiplex PCR; TCRdb stores in-frame clones only, minus some. In the table there are about 660,000 clones, over 75% of which are singletons. This same sample was also part of a study on human thymus T cells.

Sequencing used thymocytes. These TCRs come from a boy in the first two years of life with a congenital heart defect.

The rearrangement links TRBV11-3 to TRBJ2-7; D is possibly TRBD1 (6 bases). CDR1 and CDR2 (germline): SGHNT, YENEEA. The germline V and J ends were trimmed by 5 bases and 2 bases, with 16 bases remaining between them. The CDR3 runs 15 residues. Written as DNA, the CDR3 is TGTGCCAGCAGCAACAGGGTCTTGAGAACCTACGAGCAGTACTTC. Protein sequence: CASSNRVLRTYEQYF.

In its sample, this clone was seen a few times. The chain carries TRBV6-4 and TRBJ1-2, with 10 bases matching TRBD1. Germline V gives CDR1 MRHNA, CDR2 SNTAGT. This CDR3 region has 15 residues. The ends lost 0 bases at V and 8 bases at J; junction bases unmatched: 6. The CDR3: CASSDSRDRGQGYTF. CDR3 coding DNA: TGTGCCAGCAGTGACTCGAGAGACAGGGGGCAAGGCTACACCTTC.

The DNA for the CDR3 is TGTGCCCTAGTGGCTAGTCACTACAATGAGCAGTTCTTC. Translating it yields CALVASHYNEQFF. V and J are TRBV9 and TRBJ2-1; D is ambiguous. The CDR3 consists of 13 residues. Per germline, CDR1 SGDLS and CDR2 YYNGEE. With 10 bases removed from V and 3 bases from J, the gap between germline ends came to 14 bases. The full variable domain, in which reference TRBV9 and TRBJ2-1 provide the parts outside the CDR3, is DSGVTQTPKHLITATGQRVTLRCSPRSGDLSVYWYQQSLDQGLQFLIQYYNGEERAKGNILERFSAQQFPDLHSELNLSSLELGDSALYFCALVASHYNEQFFGPGTRLTVL.

The chain employs TRBV18 and TRBJ1-4; perhaps TRBD1 as D (5 bases). The germline V gene has CDR1 KGHSH and CDR2 LQKENI. The CDR3 has 15 amino acids. V dropped 4 bases and J dropped 2 bases, with 11 bases sitting between them. As DNA, the CDR3 is TGTGCCAGCTCACAGCGACAGATTACTAATGAAAAACTGTTTTTT. It codes for CASSQRQITNEKLFF.

J is TRBJ2-7 and V is TRBV4-3; TRBD2 matches at 7 bases. J was trimmed by 5 bases and V by 0 bases; bases with no gene match: 7. Germline V gene data show CDR1 as LGHNA and CDR2 as YSLEER. CDR3 size: 15 residues. CDR3: CASSQDGGSRDEQYF. The DNA for the CDR3 is TGCGCCAGCAGCCAAGATGGCGGGAGCAGGGACGAGCAGTACTTC.

The chain employs TRBV29-1 and TRBJ2-7, with 7 positions matching TRBD2. The CDR3 is 15 residues long. Per the germline V gene, CDR1 is SQVTM and CDR2 is ANQGSEA. J gave up 6 bases and V 0 bases, and 11 bases lay outside the gene matches. In nucleotides, the CDR3 is TGCAGCGTTGAAGATCTAAATGAATCGGGGGGCGAGCAGTACTTC. Residues: CSVEDLNESGGEQYF.

This chain links TRBV6-5 with TRBJ2-7; TRBD2 matches at 7 bases. Per the germline V gene, CDR1 is MNHEY and CDR2 is SVGAGI. The CDR3 runs to 15 residues. The J segment lost 0 bases and the V segment lost 7 bases, leaving 9 bases of the junction unmatched. This CDR3 reads CASKTQRGSSYEQYF. The CDR3 DNA reads TGTGCCAGCAAGACCCAGCGGGGAAGCTCCTACGAGCAGTACTTC.

The gene calls are TRBV18 and TRBJ1-1; 9 nucleotides match TRBD1. Germline CDR1 and CDR2: KGHSH and LQKENI. Trimming took 1 base from V and 6 from J; bases not matched to a gene: 6. The CDR3 has 15 residues. The CDR3 DNA is TGTGCCAGCTCACCACACCGAGACAGGGGGTCTGAAGCTTTCTTT. Its translation is CASSPHRDRGSEAFF. Complete variable domain (other parts from reference TRBV18 and TRBJ1-1): NAGVMQNPRHLVRRRGQEARLRCSPMKGHSHVYWYRQLPEEGLKFMVYLQKENIIDESGMPKERFSAEFPKEGPSILRIQQVVRGDSAAYFCASSPHRDRGSEAFFGQGTRLTVV.